The rows below give T cell receptor beta chains drawn from one sample of a study of blood T cells in healthy people across ages. MiXCR, applied by TCRdb to the 5' RACE reads, yields one record per CDR3 protein. The profile covers 910,000 or so distinct CDR3 sequences, with around 54% appearing a single time and about a fifth taken by the ten largest. The sequenced sample was blood. The receptor source for this set is a woman in her sixties or seventies in good health. Both conserved end residues are part of each CDR3. The D gene is left open where the match is weak. For some rows the clone size is stated as once, few or many, or as a class when expanded; others skip it.

TRBJ2-1 TRBD2 TRBV10-3 NA TGTGCCATCAGTGACGGACTAGCGGGAATCGGGAAGATTGAGCAGTTCTTC CAISDGLAGIGKIEQFF
TRBJ2-5 TRBD2 TRBV5-1 NA TGCGCCAGCAGCGATAAACTAGCGGGAGGGGGAGAGACCCAGTACTTC CASSDKLAGGGETQYF
TRBJ2-7 NA TRBV30 NA TGTGCCTGGAGTGTAGTACAGGGCTCCTACGAGCAGTACTTC CAWSVVQGSYEQYF
TRBJ1-4 NA TRBV29-1 few TGCAGCGTTGAGGTCCTGGGCGCAACTAATGAAAAACTGTTTTTT CSVEVLGATNEKLFF
TRBJ2-7 NA TRBV5-1 NA TGCGCCAGCAGCGTGTCTAGCGTCAGGGGCTACGAGCAGTACTTC CASSVSSVRGYEQYF
TRBJ2-7 NA TRBV6-1 few TGTGCCAGCAGCCACCTGCCGAAAGTCTCCTACGAGCAGTACTTC CASSHLPKVSYEQYF
TRBJ1-2 NA TRBV28 few TGTGCCAGCAGTTTATCTCCCGGCCGCTATGGCTACACCTTC CASSLSPGRYGYTF
TRBJ2-1 TRBD1 TRBV20-1 NA TGCAGTGCTAGTCAAAGACAGGGCTCCTACAATGAGCAGTTCTTC CSASQRQGSYNEQFF
TRBJ2-1 NA TRBV28 NA TGTGCCAGCAGTCCCCGACCTGCGGTAAGGGAGCAGTTCTTC CASSPRPAVREQFF
TRBJ2-7 TRBD1 TRBV12-3/TRBV12-4 NA TGTGCCAGCAATGACCGGGACAGGGGAAATTGCGAGCAGTACTTC CASNDRDRGNCEQYF
TRBJ2-5 NA TRBV20-1 NA TGCAGTGCCCCGGAGAGGGGAAATAGACAAGAGACCCAGTACTTC CSAPERGNRQETQYF
TRBJ2-1 TRBD2 TRBV20-1 NA TGCAGTGCTAGAGGGACTAGCGGGAGCTCCTACAATGAGCAGTTCTTC CSARGTSGSSYNEQFF
TRBJ2-3 NA TRBV3-1 NA TGTGCCAGCAGCCAAGGAGTGAAAGATACGCAGTATTTT CASSQGVKDTQYF
TRBJ2-5 NA TRBV29-1 few TGCAGCGTTAGTTCCGAAGTAGGGACCCAGTACTTC CSVSSEVGTQYF
TRBJ2-3 TRBD1 TRBV18 NA TGTGCCAGCTCAACCGGACAGGGGGCCACAGATACGCAGTATTTT CASSTGQGATDTQYF
TRBJ1-3 NA TRBV7-2 NA TGTGCCAGCATGGGGGGCCCCTCTGGAAACACCATATATTTT CASMGGPSGNTIYF
TRBJ1-2 NA TRBV12-3/TRBV12-4 NA TGTGCCAGCAGTTTATCACAGAGATATGGCTACACCTTC CASSLSQRYGYTF
TRBJ2-5 TRBD1 TRBV11-2 few TGTGCCAGCAGCTTCCTGGGGACAGGGCAAGAGACCCAGTACTTC CASSFLGTGQETQYF
TRBJ2-1 NA TRBV20-1 NA TGCAGTGCTAGAGATATGGGGGGGCCCCACAACGAGCAGTTCTTC CSARDMGGPHNEQFF
TRBJ2-7 NA TRBV6-5 NA TGTGCCAGCAGCCGCGGGGCCCTCACCTCCTACGAGCAGTACTTC CASSRGALTSYEQYF
TRBJ2-3 TRBD2 TRBV7-2 few TGTGCCAGCAGCTTACGAACTAGCGGGGACACCACAGATACGCAGTATTTT CASSLRTSGDTTDTQYF
TRBJ2-3 NA TRBV24-1 NA TGTGCCACCAGTGACGGGGGGCCCAGCACAGATACGCAGTATTTT CATSDGGPSTDTQYF
TRBJ1-4 NA TRBV7-2 NA TGTGCCAGCAGCCCCCGTGGGTCCTCCGCGGAAAAACTGTTTTTT CASSPRGSSAEKLFF
TRBJ2-3 NA TRBV9 NA TGTGCCAGCAGCTCGCCGGGTAGCACAGATACGCAGTATTTT CASSSPGSTDTQYF
TRBJ2-3 NA TRBV5-1 once TGCGCCAGCAGCTTGGGAGGGAAGGCTACAGATACGCAGTATTTT CASSLGGKATDTQYF
TRBJ1-2 NA TRBV28 few TGTGCCAGCAGTTCGGCCTTGGGCGGCTACACCTTC CASSSALGGYTF
TRBJ2-1 TRBD1 TRBV20-1 once TGCAGTGCTGCCCAGGGGGTGGCCTCCTACAATGAGCAGTTCTTC CSAAQGVASYNEQFF
TRBJ2-5 NA TRBV29-1 NA TGCAGCGTTGGCCAGCTCTACGTGCAGTACTTC CSVGQLYVQYF
TRBJ2-1 TRBD2 TRBV5-1 NA TGCGCCAGCAGCTCAAGCGGGATTACGGCGGAGACCCAGTTCTTC CASSSSGITAETQFF
TRBJ1-1 NA TRBV4-2 NA TGTGCCAGCAGCCAAGATCGGTCGGTGATAGAAGCTTTCTTT CASSQDRSVIEAFF
TRBJ1-2 TRBD1 TRBV7-6 NA TGTGCCAGCAGCCCGACAGGGACGGGGGACTATGGCTACACCTTC CASSPTGTGDYGYTF
TRBJ1-2 NA TRBV20-1 NA TGCAGTGCTAGAGAGGGGTCCTCCTACACCTTC CSAREGSSYTF
TRBJ1-6 TRBD1 TRBV28 NA TGTGCCAGCAGTACTCAAGCCGGGACAGGGCCTTCACCCCTCCACTTT CASSTQAGTGPSPLHF
TRBJ1-2 NA TRBV29-1 NA TGCAGCGTTTCAGGGACTGCCTATGGCTACACCTTC CSVSGTAYGYTF
TRBJ1-6 NA TRBV5-1 NA TGCGCCAGCAGCTTGGGTGACCCAGGGAATTCACCCCTCCACTTT CASSLGDPGNSPLHF
TRBJ2-1 NA TRBV14 few TGTGCCAGCAGTCTAGCCGGGACTCCAGTGGTCGAGCAGTTCTTC CASSLAGTPVVEQFF
TRBJ2-4 TRBD1 TRBV29-1 NA TGCAGCGTGACAGGGGCCAAAAACATTCAGTACTTC CSVTGAKNIQYF
TRBJ1-2 NA TRBV18 few TGTGCCAGCTCACCACCGCAGCCTAACTATGGCTACACCTTC CASSPPQPNYGYTF
TRBJ1-1 NA TRBV4-3 NA TGCGCCAGCAGCCACGAGGGGGGCACTGAAGCTTTCTTT CASSHEGGTEAFF
TRBJ2-7 NA TRBV20-1 NA TGCAGTGCTAGAAGATTGAAAGGGCAGTACTTC CSARRLKGQYF
TRBJ2-2 TRBD1 TRBV4-3 few TGCGCCAGCAGCCAAAGGACAGGCGCCAACACCGGGGAGCTGTTTTTT CASSQRTGANTGELFF
TRBJ1-2 NA TRBV5-1 once TGCGCCAGCAGCCCTGGGGGCCCAACAAACAGATTCGGCTACACCTTC CASSPGGPTNRFGYTF
TRBJ1-1 NA TRBV24-1 once TGTGCCACCAGTGATTCCTCGCGTGGAGCAGAAGCTTTCTTT CATSDSSRGAEAFF
TRBJ2-5 NA TRBV3-1 NA TGTGCCAGCAGCCAAGGAAGTATAATGGATGAGCAGTACTTC CASSQGSIMDEQYF
TRBJ2-2 TRBD1 TRBV15 NA TGTGCCACCAGCAGAGGGGACAGTGAAACGGGGGAGCTGTTTTTT CATSRGDSETGELFF
TRBJ2-5 TRBD2 TRBV7-3 NA TGTGCCAGCAGCAACGGACTAGCGGGTCTAGAGACCCAGTACTTC CASSNGLAGLETQYF